This T cell receptor (beta chain) was documented in a study of T-cell memory formation after mild COVID-19 (dated by TCRdb to the early 2020s). In terms of the full investigation: Most TCR sequence clusters were specific to one of the two donors. T-cell clones expanding and contracting after mild COVID-19 in two donors were tracked by longitudinal TCRalpha and TCRbeta repertoire sequencing. The cohort was made up of two young adult volunteers, one female and one male, who were previously healthy. The study at large found these results: Some responding clones were detected in pre-infection memory, which suggested that pre-existing cross-reactive memory T cells had joined the SARS-CoV-2 response. Contracting CD4+ clones were found mainly in CM and EM memory subsets, while CD8+ clones were enriched in EMRA. Clones that contracted from day 15 to 85 showed balanced CD4/CD8 phenotypes, whereas a second wave of clones that expanded from day 15 to 37 leaned towards CD4+. Whether the second-wave clones peaking on day 37 were SARS-CoV-2 specific was not confirmed. Only a couple of mild cases were covered in the study, and larger cohorts including severe cases with pre-infection samples were considered necessary.

On this clonotype: Its recognized antigen is unknown. Nothing much larger sits one base from this clone, and base qualities are not available.

Sequencer: Illumina NovaSeq 6000. TCRalpha and TCRbeta cDNA libraries were constructed by 5'RACE with constant-segment primers, with sample barcodes and unique molecular identifiers being introduced. RNA was extracted from every sample with Trizol reagent. The libraries were amplified in two PCR steps, and the second step added a second sample barcode and Illumina TruSeq adapters. Sequencing of the libraries was done on an Illumina NovaSeq, producing 2 x 150 bp paired-end reads. On the study's bioinformatics: Demultiplexing of reads and collapsing into UMI-guided consensus sequences were performed with migec v1.2.7. With mixcr v2.1.11, UMI consensuses were aligned to TRA and TRB V and J templates and assembled into clonotypes. Clonotypes were classified as expanded or contracted when called significant by both edgeR and NoisET, with noise models trained on biological replicates. For edgeR calls, the cutoffs were a false discovery rate-adjusted p below 0.01 and a log2 fold-change threshold of 1. PCA with hierarchical clustering of max-normalized trajectories of the 1000 most abundant clonotypes was used as exploratory dynamics analysis. The CD4 or CD8 phenotype of responding clones was assigned using the separately sequenced CD4+ and CD8+ repertoires. In TCRdb, the public reads were trimmed at Q25 with fastp and aligned with MiXCR, with productive beta chains retained. Entries that share a CDR3 protein sequence are merged under the most common genes and DNA. Clone size and V and J calls follow TCRdb, not the original study. Recorded for this sample are about 560,000 distinct CDR3 sequences; roughly a fifth of them occurred a single time. The ten largest clones represent 7.5% to 9.5% of the sample.

PBMCs were isolated by Ficoll-Paque density gradient centrifugation. As encoded in the germline V gene (reference sequence), CDR1 is DFQATT while CDR2 is SNEGSKA. Including the terminal cysteine and phenylalanine, the CDR3 comprises 14 residues. Only the CDR3 region is kept as DNA, spanning 42 bases read in frame from base 1. Here V drops 0 bases and J drops 5 bases, and the junction holds 6 bases not matched to any gene. The sequence links TRBV20-1 to TRBJ1-1; 7 of the junction bases match TRBD1. Sequences were obtained from PBMCs or a T cell subset sorted from them (not recorded which). The sequence was collected from an adult woman who had mild COVID-19 (a few samples of this study predate the infection). The sample titles of this study are shuffled in the database, so cell type and time point are left out; the donor was told from shared clones. The encoded CDR3 is CSARDLRGRTEAFF. The DNA reads TGCAGTGCTAGAGATTTGAGGGGGCGGACTGAAGCTTTCTTT.